This T cell receptor (beta chain) was documented in a study of blood T cell repertoires in COVID-19. Across the whole study: Spain, Italy and the United States supplied samples that represented acute and convalescent COVID-19. T cells, B-cell-depleted T cells, or PBMCs supplied cDNA or gDNA.

The CDR3 length is 18 residues. V gave up 6 bases and J gave up 9 bases; unmatched junction bases: 20. Germline CDR1 MDHEN, CDR2 SYDVKM. Profiled with immunoSEQ multiplex PCR; TCRdb holds only in-frame clones, not every one. The sample contains around 400,000 clones, 80% to 90% of which appear only once. This receptor was identified in a man aged 40-50 years with acute or convalescent COVID-19. This chain joins TRBV28 and TRBJ1-6; 7 bases fit TRBD1. The sample comprised peripheral blood. CDR3 coding DNA: TGTGCCAGCAGCCTCTACGACAGGGATCGGTTTGCAAGTTCACCCCTCCACTTT. Translating gives CASSLYDRDRFASSPLHF.